This passage covers 12 T cell receptor beta chains from one sample sequenced in a study of blood T cell repertoires in COVID-19. Clones were sequenced by immunoSEQ multiplex PCR, and TCRdb holds only the in-frame ones, with some missing. Found here are 55,000 to 65,000 clones, approximately 86% of them singletons; the top ten hold around 5%. Sequencing was carried out using peripheral blood. The source is a man in his sixties with acute or convalescent COVID-19.

V is TRBV6-4 and J is TRBJ1-2; tentative D call: TRBD1 (5 bases). CDR1 is MRHNA and CDR2 is SNTAGT in the germline V gene. V lost 5 bases to trimming and J lost 4 bases, with 5 bases between them. The CDR3 is made up of 11 amino acids. The CDR3 nucleotides are TGTGCCAGCAGTCAGGGCTATGGCTACACCTTC. Its protein product is CASSQGYGYTF.

The chain is built from TRBV6-5 and TRBJ1-3; no definite D call. V was trimmed by 7 bases and J by 1 base, leaving 5 bases between them. The length of the CDR3 is 12 residues. Germline CDR1 MNHEY, CDR2 SVGAGI. CDR3 in DNA: TGTGCCAGCATATCGTCTGGAAACACCATATATTTT. Translated, it gives CASISSGNTIYF.

Points on this clone: Other DNA sequences in the same sample also yield this CDR3. This sequence joins TRBV5-1 and TRBJ1-1; D gene unclear. The CDR3 is 13 residues long. Germline CDR1 reads SGHRS; CDR2 reads YFSETQ. Trimming removed 2 bases at V and 4 bases at J, with 9 bases between. CDR3 sequence: CASSFEGFTEAFF. The DNA for the CDR3 is TGCGCCAGCAGCTTTGAGGGATTCACTGAAGCTTTCTTT.

This clone was recorded only once. The chain carries TRBV9 and TRBJ1-5; 7 nucleotides align to TRBD1. From germline, CDR1 is SGDLS and CDR2 YYNGEE. This CDR3 contains 18 residues. V shed 0 bases, J shed 3 bases, and the junction held 12 bases outside the gene matches. CDR3 sequence (DNA): TGTGCCAGCAGCGTAGTTATAGGCAGGGGGTGGGACAATCAGCCCCAGCATTTT. It specifies CASSVVIGRGWDNQPQHF.

The CDR3 is CAWSVPWGQGVPPLHF. CDR3 DNA sequence: TGTGCCTGGAGTGTACCGTGGGGACAGGGGGTGCCACCCCTCCACTTT. J is TRBJ1-6 and V is TRBV30; 11 positions agree with TRBD1. Looked up from germline, CDR1 is GTSNPN and CDR2 is SVGIG (reference sequence). V lost 0 bases and J lost 11; bases outside the gene matches: 9. The CDR3 covers 16 residues.

The rearrangement uses TRBV11-2 and TRBJ2-3; possibly TRBD2 for D (5 bases). Trimming took 1 base from V and 0 from J, leaving 17 bases between them. In germline, CDR1 is SGHAT, CDR2 FQNNGV. The CDR3 runs 18 residues. This chain's CDR3 is CASSLGPGLSRSTDTQYF. Written as DNA, the CDR3 is TGTGCCAGCAGCTTAGGCCCTGGACTTAGTAGAAGCACAGATACGCAGTATTTT.

This chain uses TRBV18 with TRBJ2-2, with D perhaps TRBD1 (6 bases). Trimming pared 5 bases from V and 1 base from J, leaving 8 bases between. Germline V gene lookup returns CDR1 KGHSH and CDR2 LQKENI. The CDR3 runs to 14 residues. CDR3 protein: CASSTGQNTGELFF. In DNA, the CDR3 is TGTGCCAGCTCAACGGGACAGAACACCGGGGAGCTGTTTTTT.

The table lists this clone with a few counts. The chain employs TRBV7-9 and TRBJ2-1; 12 nucleotides agree with TRBD2. The V segment lost 2 bases and the J segment 5 bases; nucleotides outside the gene matches: 10. The germline V gene encodes CDR1 SEHNR and CDR2 FQNEAQ (reference sequence). CDR3 length equals 18 residues. The CDR3 DNA reads TGTGCCAGCAGCTTACCTCCTCGACTAGCGGGAGTGAACAATGAGCAGTTCTTC. Its translation: CASSLPPRLAGVNNEQFF. Together with reference TRBV7-9 and TRBJ2-1, the CDR3 gives the full variable domain: DTGVSQNPRHKITKRGQNVTFRCDPISEHNRLYWYRQTLGQGPEFLTYFQNEAQLEKSRLLSDRFSAERPKGSFSTLEIQRTEQGDSAMYLCASSLPPRLAGVNNEQFFGPGTRLTVL.

The CDR3 DNA is TGTGCCACCACCGGGGCAGGGGGTGTTTCCTACGAGCAGTACTTC. It is translated as CATTGAGGVSYEQYF. J is TRBJ2-7 and V is TRBV28; the match to TRBD1 covers 7 bases. V dropped 10 bases and J dropped 1; count of bases not matched to a gene: 13. The CDR3 is 15 residues long. Germline V gene lookup returns CDR1 MDHEN and CDR2 SYDVKM.

This CDR3 reads CACPGASGTYEQYF. The CDR3 DNA follows: TGTGCCTGCCCCGGGGCTAGCGGGACCTACGAGCAGTACTTC. The chain recombines TRBV30 with TRBJ2-7; 9 nucleotides agree with TRBD2. CDR1 and CDR2 (germline): GTSNPN, SVGIG (reference sequence). This CDR3 has 14 amino acids. The junction had 8 bases not matched to a gene; V was cut back by 6 bases and J by 2 bases. Filled out from reference TRBV30 and TRBJ2-7, the complete variable domain reads SQTIHQWPATLVQPVGSPLSLECTVEGTSNPNLYWYRQAAGRGLQLLFYSVGIGQISSEVPQNLSASRPQDRQFILSSKKLLLSDSGFYLCACPGASGTYEQYFGPGTRLTVT.

This clone was seen a handful of times. The chain employs TRBV18 and TRBJ1-2; D uncertain. The CDR3 covers 19 residues. Trimming took off 3 bases at V and 4 bases at J, with 27 bases between the two ends. The germline gives CDR1 KGHSH, CDR2 LQKENI. The CDR3 loop reads CASSPNIRVLAGSSYGYTF. For the CDR3, the DNA is TGTGCCAGCTCACCGAACATAAGAGTCCTCGCCGGGTCCAGCTATGGCTACACCTTC.

The V call is TRBV21-1, the J call TRBJ1-1; the table's TRBD1 call for D was not verified on the DNA. TRBV21-1 is tagged as a pseudogene. The CDR3 loop spans 12 amino acids. The CDR3 is CARDLDRGRAFF. For the CDR3, the DNA is TGTGCCAGGGACTTAGACAGGGGGAGAGCTTTCTTT.